Included here is one TCR beta chain sequence, with context. Sequencing used immunoSEQ multiplex PCR; TCRdb keeps in-frame clones, though not all of them. The sample includes under 150,000 clones, about nine tenths of them seen just once. The data were taken from a study of blood T cell repertoires in COVID-19. Germline loops: CDR1 MNHEY, CDR2 SVGAGI. The CDR3 consists of 12 residues. Trimming removed 6 bases at V and 6 bases at J, with 10 bases between. The sequenced sample consisted of peripheral blood. This sequence joins TRBV6-5 and TRBJ2-3; TRBD2 is a possible D gene (5 bases). The receptor was derived from a human donor in a cohort sampled during active COVID-19. CDR3 region: CASRPSLDTQYF. The DNA of the CDR3 is TGTGCCAGCAGACCTAGCCTGGATACGCAGTATTTT.